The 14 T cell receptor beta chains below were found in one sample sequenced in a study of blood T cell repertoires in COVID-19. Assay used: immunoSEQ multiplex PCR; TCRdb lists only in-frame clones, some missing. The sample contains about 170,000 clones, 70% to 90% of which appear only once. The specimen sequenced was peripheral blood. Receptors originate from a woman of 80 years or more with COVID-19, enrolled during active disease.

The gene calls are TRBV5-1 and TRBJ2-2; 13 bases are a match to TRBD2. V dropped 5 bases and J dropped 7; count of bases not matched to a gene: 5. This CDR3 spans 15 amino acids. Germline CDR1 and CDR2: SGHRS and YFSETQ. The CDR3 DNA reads TGCGCCAGCAGAGGGACTAGCGGGAATAACGGGGAGCTGTTTTTT. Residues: CASRGTSGNNGELFF.

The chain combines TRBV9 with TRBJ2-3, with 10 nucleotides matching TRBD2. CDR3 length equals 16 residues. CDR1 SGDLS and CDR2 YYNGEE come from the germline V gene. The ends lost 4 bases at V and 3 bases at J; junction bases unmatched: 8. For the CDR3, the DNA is TGTGCCAGCAGCCCCAGGCAGACTAGCGGGACAGATACGCAGTATTTT. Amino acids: CASSPRQTSGTDTQYF.

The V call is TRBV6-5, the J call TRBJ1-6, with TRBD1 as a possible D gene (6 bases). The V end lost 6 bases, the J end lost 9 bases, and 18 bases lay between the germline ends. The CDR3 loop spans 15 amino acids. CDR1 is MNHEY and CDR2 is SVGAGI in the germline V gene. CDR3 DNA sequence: TGTGCCAGCAGCACGGATACAGGGCTAATTTCACCCCTCCACTTT. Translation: CASSTDTGLISPLHF.

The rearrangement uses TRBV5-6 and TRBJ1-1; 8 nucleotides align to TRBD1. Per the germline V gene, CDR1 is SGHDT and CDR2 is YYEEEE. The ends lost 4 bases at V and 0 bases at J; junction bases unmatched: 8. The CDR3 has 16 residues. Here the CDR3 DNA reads TGTGCCAGCAGCCTCCTAAGACAGGGGCTGAACACTGAAGCTTTCTTT. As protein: CASSLLRQGLNTEAFF.

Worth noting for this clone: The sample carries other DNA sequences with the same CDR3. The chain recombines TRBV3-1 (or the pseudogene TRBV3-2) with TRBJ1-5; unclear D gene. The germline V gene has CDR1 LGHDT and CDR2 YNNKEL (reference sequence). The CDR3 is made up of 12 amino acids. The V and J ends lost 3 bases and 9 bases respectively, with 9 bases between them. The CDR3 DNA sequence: TGTGCCAGCAGCCAGGCCCGGGGGCCCCAGCATTTT. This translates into CASSQARGPQHF.

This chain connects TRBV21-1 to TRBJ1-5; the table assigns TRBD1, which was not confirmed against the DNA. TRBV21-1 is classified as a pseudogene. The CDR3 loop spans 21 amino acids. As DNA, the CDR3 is TGTGCCAGCAGCCATCTGACCATAAAGGGACAGGAAATAAATAGCAATCAGCCCCAGCATTTT. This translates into CASSHLTIKGQEINSNQPQHF.

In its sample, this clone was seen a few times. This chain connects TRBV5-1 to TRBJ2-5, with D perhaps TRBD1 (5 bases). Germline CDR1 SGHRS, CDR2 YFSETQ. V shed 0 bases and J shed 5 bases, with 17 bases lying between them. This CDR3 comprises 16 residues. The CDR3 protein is CASSLVYRNPRETQYF. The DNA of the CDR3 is TGCGCCAGCAGCTTGGTGTACAGGAACCCCAGGGAGACCCAGTACTTC.

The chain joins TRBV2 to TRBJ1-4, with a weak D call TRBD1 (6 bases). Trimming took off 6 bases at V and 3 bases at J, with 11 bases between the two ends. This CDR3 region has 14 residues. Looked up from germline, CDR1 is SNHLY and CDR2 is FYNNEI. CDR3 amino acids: CASRAGVANEKLFF. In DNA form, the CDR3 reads TGTGCCAGCAGGGCAGGGGTGGCTAATGAAAAACTGTTTTTT.

In DNA, the CDR3 is TGTGCCAGCAGCGCCGGGACTAGCGGCGTCCAAGAGACCCAGTACTTC. This codes for CASSAGTSGVQETQYF. This rearrangement joins TRBV9 to TRBJ2-5; 11 positions match TRBD2. In germline, CDR1 is SGDLS, CDR2 YYNGEE. J lost 1 base, V lost 3 bases, and 5 bases had no gene match. The CDR3 runs to 16 residues. Combining the CDR3 with reference TRBV9 and TRBJ2-5 gives the whole variable domain DSGVTQTPKHLITATGQRVTLRCSPRSGDLSVYWYQQSLDQGLQFLIQYYNGEERAKGNILERFSAQQFPDLHSELNLSSLELGDSALYFCASSAGTSGVQETQYFGPGTRLLVL.

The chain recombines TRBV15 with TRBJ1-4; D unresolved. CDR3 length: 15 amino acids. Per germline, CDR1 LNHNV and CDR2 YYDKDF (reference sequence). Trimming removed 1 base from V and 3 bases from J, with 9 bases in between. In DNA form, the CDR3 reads TGTGCCACCAGCAGAGCACAGACCCCTAATGAAAAACTGTTTTTT. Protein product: CATSRAQTPNEKLFF.

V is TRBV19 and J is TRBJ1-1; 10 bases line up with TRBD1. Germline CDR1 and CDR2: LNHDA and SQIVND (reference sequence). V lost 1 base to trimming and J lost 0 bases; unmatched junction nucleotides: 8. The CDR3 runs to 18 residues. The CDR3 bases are TGTGCCAGTAGTATAGGCCGGACAGGGGGGCACATGAACACTGAAGCTTTCTTT. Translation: CASSIGRTGGHMNTEAFF.

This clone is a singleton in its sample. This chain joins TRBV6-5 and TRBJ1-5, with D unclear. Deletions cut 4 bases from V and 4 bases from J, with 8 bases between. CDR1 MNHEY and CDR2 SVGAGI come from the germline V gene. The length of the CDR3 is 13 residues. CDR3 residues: CASSFEGNQPQHF. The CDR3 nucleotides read TGTGCCAGCAGTTTCGAGGGAAATCAGCCCCAGCATTTT.

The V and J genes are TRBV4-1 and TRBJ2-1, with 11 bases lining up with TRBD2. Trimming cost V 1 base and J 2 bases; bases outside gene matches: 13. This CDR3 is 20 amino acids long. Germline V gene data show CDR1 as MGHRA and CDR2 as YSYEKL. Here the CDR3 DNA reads TGCGCCAGCAGCCAAGTCTTCACTAGCGGGGGCGCCTCCCCCTACAATGAGCAGTTCTTC. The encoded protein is CASSQVFTSGGASPYNEQFF.

The CDR3 DNA follows: TGTGCCAGCAGCCCCAGGGGGTCTGAAGCTTTCTTT. Translation: CASSPRGSEAFF. V and J are TRBV5-5 and TRBJ1-1; TRBD1 agrees at 7 bases. This CDR3 region has 12 residues. V lost 4 bases, J lost 6 bases, and 3 bases stayed unmatched. The germline V gene has CDR1 SGHKS and CDR2 YYEKEE (reference sequence).